This passage covers 26 T cell receptor beta chains from one sample sequenced in a study of control samples from healthy donors and cancer patients. Using immunoSEQ multiplex PCR, the repertoire was profiled, and TCRdb retains in-frame clones only, with some absent. The sample includes some 140,000 clones, roughly nine tenths of them seen just once. Source material: blood. The receptors originated from a woman between 25 and 40 years old in good health.

The V gene is TRBV21-1, the J gene TRBJ1-4; the table's D call, TRBD1, has no DNA check behind it. TRBV21-1 is an annotated pseudogene. This CDR3 comprises 19 residues. For the CDR3, the DNA is TGTGCCAGCAGCATCCCCCGGGACAGGGCATATACAACTAATGAAAAACTGTTTTTT. Encoded protein: CASSIPRDRAYTTNEKLFF.

The chain employs TRBV5-1 and TRBJ1-1; possible D gene TRBD1, 5 bases. CDR1 is SGHRS and CDR2 is YFSETQ in the germline V gene. The germline V and J ends were trimmed by 2 bases and 4 bases, with 12 bases remaining between them. This CDR3 spans 14 amino acids. CDR3 loop: CASSLSQGITEAFF. The CDR3 DNA follows: TGCGCCAGCAGCTTATCTCAGGGAATCACTGAAGCTTTCTTT.

V and J are TRBV19 and TRBJ1-2; D is undetermined. Germline lookup yields CDR1 LNHDA and CDR2 SQIVND (reference sequence). The V gene lost 3 bases and the J gene lost 2 bases, with 10 bases spanning the gap. The CDR3 is made up of 14 amino acids. The CDR3 here is CASSISGSNYGYTF. Here the CDR3 DNA reads TGTGCCAGTAGTATTTCGGGAAGCAACTATGGCTACACCTTC. Looking up the rest from reference TRBV19 and TRBJ1-2 gives the full variable domain: DGGITQSPKYLFRKEGQNVTLSCEQNLNHDAMYWYRQDPGQGLRLIYYSQIVNDFQKGDIAEGYSVSREKKESFPLTVTSAQKNPTAFYLCASSISGSNYGYTFGSGTRLTVV.

The chain employs TRBV25-1 and TRBJ1-5; D might be TRBD1 (5 bases). Trimming removed 4 bases at V and 0 bases at J, with 7 bases between. The CDR3 spans 14 residues. Germline CDR1 MGHDK, CDR2 SYGVNS. CDR3 sequence (DNA): TGTGCCAGCAGTGGAACAGGTAGCAATCAGCCCCAGCATTTT. Amino acids: CASSGTGSNQPQHF.

This clone has just one count. The J gene is TRBJ1-2, the V gene TRBV30, with D perhaps TRBD1 (5 bases). Trimming left V 4 bases short and J 7 bases short, with 16 bases between. CDR3 length equals 13 residues. The germline V gene encodes CDR1 GTSNPN and CDR2 SVGIG (reference sequence). The CDR3 region has the DNA TGTGCCTGGACGATTGGGGGGAATGGTGGCTACACCTTC. The encoded protein is CAWTIGGNGGYTF.

This CDR3 is CASSLVRGELFF. The CDR3 nucleotides read TGTGCCAGCAGTTTAGTCCGCGGGGAGCTGTTTTTT. The genes are TRBV27 and TRBJ2-2; D gene unclear. Trimming shortened V by 2 bases and J by 7 bases, and 5 bases separated the two germline ends. The CDR3 runs to 12 residues. Germline CDR1 is MNHEY and CDR2 is SMNVEV (reference sequence).

A single count supports this clone. The chain uses TRBV29-1 and TRBJ2-4, with 8 bases that match TRBD2. CDR1 is SQVTM, CDR2 ANQGSEA, per germline. There are 13 residues in the CDR3. V shed 7 bases, J shed 1 base, and the junction held 3 bases outside the gene matches. CDR3 nucleotide sequence: TGCAGCGGCGGGGGGATCGCCAAAAACATTCAGTACTTC. It is translated as CSGGGIAKNIQYF.

The V gene is TRBV12-3 or TRBV12-4, the J gene TRBJ2-1; TRBD1 or TRBD2 may be the D gene (5 bases each). V dropped 6 bases and J dropped 3 bases, with 9 bases sitting between them. The CDR3 totals 13 residues. The CDR3 DNA follows: TGTGCCAGCAGGGAGGACAACTACAATGAGCAGTTCTTC. Translation gives CASREDNYNEQFF.

The V call is TRBV30, the J call TRBJ2-3; 16 nucleotides agree with TRBD2. The CDR3 length is 13 residues. V gave up 8 bases and J gave up 14 bases; unmatched junction bases: 10. Germline V lookup: CDR1 GTSNPN, CDR2 SVGIG (reference sequence). CDR3 protein: CARGGTSGRATYF. CDR3 in DNA: TGTGCCCGGGGGGGGACTAGCGGGAGGGCTACGTATTTT. Supplemented by reference TRBV30 and TRBJ2-3, the full variable domain reads SQTIHQWPATLVQPVGSPLSLECTVEGTSNPNLYWYRQAAGRGLQLLFYSVGIGQISSEVPQNLSASRPQDRQFILSSKKLLLSDSGFYLCARGGTSGRATYFGPGTRLTVL.

This clone has a single count. V gene TRBV5-1 combines with J gene TRBJ2-7; 11 bases agree with TRBD2. V lost 4 bases, J lost 5 bases, and 5 bases stayed unmatched. CDR3 length equals 14 residues. Germline V gene data show CDR1 as SGHRS and CDR2 as YFSETQ. CDR3 sequence reads: CASSPGLAENEQYF. The CDR3 nucleotides are TGCGCCAGCAGCCCGGGACTAGCGGAGAACGAGCAGTACTTC.

This sequence joins TRBV28 and TRBJ2-1; no clear D gene. This CDR3 is 15 amino acids long. The germline CDR1 and CDR2 sequences are MDHEN and SYDVKM. V gave up 4 bases and J gave up 0 bases, with 10 bases separating them. In nucleotides, the CDR3 is TGTGCCAGCAGTTCCAGATGGGGCTCCTACAATGAGCAGTTCTTC. Residues: CASSSRWGSYNEQFF.

The chain uses TRBV12-3 or TRBV12-4 and TRBJ1-5, with 7 bases aligning to TRBD1. V was clipped by 6 bases and J by 5 bases; unmatched bases: 4. The CDR3 has 13 amino acids. CDR3 residues: CASSITGDQPQHF. The DNA for the CDR3 is TGTGCCAGCAGCATTACAGGGGATCAGCCCCAGCATTTT.

The chain carries TRBV5-1 and TRBJ1-3, with D possibly TRBD1 on 6 matching bases. The CDR3 has 14 residues. Germline CDR1 reads SGHRS; CDR2 reads YFSETQ. V gave up 0 bases and J gave up 2 bases, with 6 bases separating them. The CDR3 is CASSLAGAGNTIYF. The CDR3 bases are TGCGCCAGCAGCTTGGCAGGGGCTGGAAACACCATATATTTT.

This clone was observed once. This chain links TRBV29-1 with TRBJ2-7; D is unclear. CDR3 length: 13 residues. Germline V CDR1 and CDR2: SQVTM, ANQGSEA. Trimming left V 3 bases short and J 0 bases short, with 9 bases between. The CDR3 protein is CSVDTPFSYEQYF. CDR3 bases: TGCAGCGTTGACACACCTTTCTCCTACGAGCAGTACTTC.

The V and J genes are TRBV19 and TRBJ1-5; 9 bases agree with TRBD1. CDR1 and CDR2 (germline): LNHDA, SQIVND (reference sequence). The CDR3 loop spans 15 amino acids. The junction had 8 bases not matched to a gene; V was cut back by 4 bases and J by 7 bases. CDR3 nucleotide sequence: TGTGCCAGTAGTACCTTACAGGGGGCATGGCAGCCCCAGCATTTT. It specifies CASSTLQGAWQPQHF.

The chain recombines TRBV7-9 with TRBJ2-7; 10 nucleotides line up with TRBD1. Germline trimming cut 1 base from V and 0 bases from J; bases unmatched to any gene: 3. This CDR3 spans 16 amino acids. Germline CDR1 and CDR2: SEHNR and FQNEAQ (reference sequence). CDR3 loop: CASSLEGTGVSYEQYF. The CDR3 coding sequence is TGTGCCAGCAGCTTAGAGGGGACAGGGGTCTCCTACGAGCAGTACTTC.

This rearrangement joins TRBV7-2 to TRBJ2-2; 10 bases agree with TRBD2. J gave up 7 bases and V 5 bases, and 13 bases lay outside the gene matches. Germline CDR1 reads SGHTA; CDR2 reads FQGNSA. The CDR3 contains 17 residues. The chain's CDR3 is CASSPRRSIAGGGELFF. For the CDR3, the DNA is TGTGCCAGCAGCCCGCGGCGTTCCATAGCGGGGGGCGGGGAGCTGTTTTTT.

The chain couples TRBV11-3 to TRBJ2-3; 9 bases match TRBD2. The CDR3 has 17 amino acids. Germline-derived CDR1 and CDR2 are SGHNT and YENEEA. Trimming took 4 bases from V and 4 from J; bases not matched to a gene: 12. CDR3 sequence reads: CASSSPQGGRAADTQYF. As DNA, the CDR3 is TGTGCCAGCAGCTCCCCCCAGGGCGGGAGGGCAGCAGATACGCAGTATTTT.

CDR3 region: CASSLWGTYEQYF. The CDR3 nucleotides read TGCGCCAGCAGTCTGTGGGGTACCTACGAGCAGTACTTC. J is TRBJ2-7 and V is TRBV5-1; D gene ambiguous. Germline CDR1 and CDR2: SGHRS and YFSETQ. Trimming removed 5 bases at V and 2 bases at J, with 11 bases between. This CDR3 has 13 amino acids. Supplemented by reference TRBV5-1 and TRBJ2-7, the full variable domain reads KAGVTQTPRYLIKTRGQQVTLSCSPISGHRSVSWYQQTPGQGLQFLFEYFSETQRNKGNFPGRFSGRQFSNSRSEMNVSTLELGDSALYLCASSLWGTYEQYFGPGTRLTVT.

The genes are TRBV5-1 and TRBJ1-1, with no clear D. The CDR3 spans 15 residues. Germline V lookup: CDR1 SGHRS, CDR2 YFSETQ. Trimming stripped 0 bases from V and 3 bases from J, with 12 bases between. The CDR3 region is CASSLDSDGYTEAFF. CDR3 DNA: TGCGCCAGCAGCTTGGACTCAGACGGTTACACTGAAGCTTTCTTT.

The CDR3 loop is CASSLDRDGEKLFF. The CDR3 nucleotides are TGTGCCAGCAGCCTGGACAGGGATGGTGAAAAACTGTTTTTT. This chain uses TRBV3-1 (or the pseudogene TRBV3-2) with TRBJ1-4; 8 bases line up with TRBD1. V was pared by 4 bases and J by 7 bases, with 5 bases of the junction left unmatched. This CDR3 comprises 14 residues. From germline, CDR1 is LGHDT and CDR2 YNNKEL (reference sequence).

The chain carries TRBV10-1 and TRBJ2-3; D gene ambiguous. V was cut by 5 bases and J by 1 base, with 7 bases left in between. CDR3 length equals 13 residues. Germline lookup yields CDR1 WNHNN and CDR2 SYGVQD (reference sequence). In DNA, the CDR3 is TGCGCCAGCAGTTCTGTTCGCACAGATACGCAGTATTTT. Amino acid sequence: CASSSVRTDTQYF.

V gene TRBV2 combines with J gene TRBJ2-3; 8 bases map to TRBD1. The CDR3 spans 15 residues. Trimming at V came to 2 bases and at J to 4 bases, leaving 5 bases not matched to a gene. Germline V gene data show CDR1 as SNHLY and CDR2 as FYNNEI. The CDR3 loop reads CASSERAGGADTQYF. The CDR3 DNA reads as TGTGCCAGCAGTGAACGGGCAGGGGGCGCAGATACGCAGTATTTT. The full variable domain, its missing parts supplied by reference TRBV2 and TRBJ2-3, is EPEVTQTPSHQVTQMGQEVILRCVPISNHLYFYWYRQILGQKVEFLVSFYNNEISEKSEIFDDQFSVERPDGSNFTLKIRSTKLEDSAMYFCASSERAGGADTQYFGPGTRLTVL.

This clone showed up just once. This rearrangement joins TRBV4-2 to TRBJ2-3; 12 bases agree with TRBD2. V was pared by 0 bases and J by 2 bases, with 3 bases of the junction left unmatched. The germline V gene encodes CDR1 LGHNA and CDR2 YNFKEQ. The CDR3 covers 17 residues. CDR3 region: CASSQDPSGRATDTQYF. The CDR3 DNA follows: TGTGCCAGCAGCCAAGATCCTAGCGGGAGGGCCACAGATACGCAGTATTTT.

CDR3 protein: CASSLGQLNYGYTF. The CDR3 DNA is TGTGCCAGCAGTTTGGGACAGTTAAACTATGGCTACACCTTC. The rearrangement joins TRBV6-5 to TRBJ1-2; 7 bases match TRBD1. V trimming: 4 bases; J trimming: 2 bases; junction bases outside the gene matches: 4. Germline CDR1 and CDR2: MNHEY and SVGAGI. The CDR3 consists of 14 residues.

This clone has only a few counts. This sequence joins TRBV5-1 and TRBJ1-1, with TRBD1 matching over 11 bases. V shed 4 bases, J shed 5 bases, and the junction held 10 bases outside the gene matches. Germline lookup yields CDR1 SGHRS and CDR2 YFSETQ. This CDR3 contains 16 residues. CDR3: CASSLRTGGAGTEAFF. The CDR3 region has the DNA TGCGCCAGCAGCCTACGGACAGGGGGCGCGGGTACTGAAGCTTTCTTT.